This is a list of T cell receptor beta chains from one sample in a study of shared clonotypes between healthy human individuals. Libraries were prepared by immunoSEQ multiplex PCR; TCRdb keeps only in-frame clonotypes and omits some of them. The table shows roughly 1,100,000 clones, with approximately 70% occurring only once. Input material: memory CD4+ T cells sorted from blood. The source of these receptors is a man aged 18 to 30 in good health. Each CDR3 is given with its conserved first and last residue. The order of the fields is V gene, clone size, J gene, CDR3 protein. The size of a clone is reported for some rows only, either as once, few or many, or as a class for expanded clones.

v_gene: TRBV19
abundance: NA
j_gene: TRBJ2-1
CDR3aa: CASSISTGNNEQFF

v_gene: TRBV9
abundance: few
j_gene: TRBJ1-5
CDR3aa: CASSGGGAESNQPQHF

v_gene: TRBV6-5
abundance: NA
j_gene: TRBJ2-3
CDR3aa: CASSYSTVSTDTQYF

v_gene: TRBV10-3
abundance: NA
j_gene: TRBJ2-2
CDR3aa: CAISDFGSISGELFF

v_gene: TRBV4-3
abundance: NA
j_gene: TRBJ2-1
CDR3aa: CASSQRPVPQRTSGYNEQFF

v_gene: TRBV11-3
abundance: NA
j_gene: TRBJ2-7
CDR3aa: CASSQAPDREYDSYEQYF

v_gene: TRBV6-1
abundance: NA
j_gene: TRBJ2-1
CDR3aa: CASTTLAGRTNEQFF

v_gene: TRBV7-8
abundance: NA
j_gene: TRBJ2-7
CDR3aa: CASSLEGLAVLSEQYF

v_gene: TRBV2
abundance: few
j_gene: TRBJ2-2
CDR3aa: CASRETGELFF

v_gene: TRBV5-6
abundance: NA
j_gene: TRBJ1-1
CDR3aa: CARPTPNTEAFF

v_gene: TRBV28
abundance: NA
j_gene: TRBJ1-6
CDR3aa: CASRRQGQRNSPLHF

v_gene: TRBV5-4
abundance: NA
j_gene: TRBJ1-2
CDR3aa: CASSSTGTGLTANYGYTF

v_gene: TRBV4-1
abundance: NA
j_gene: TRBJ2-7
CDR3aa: CASSQEGGRVGEQYF

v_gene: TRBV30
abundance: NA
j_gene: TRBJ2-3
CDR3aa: CAWSVKVGAGDTQYF

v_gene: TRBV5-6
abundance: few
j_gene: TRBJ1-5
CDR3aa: CASSQRYTGYSNQPQHF

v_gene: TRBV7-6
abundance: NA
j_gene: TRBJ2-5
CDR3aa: CASSLRRQGTQETQYF

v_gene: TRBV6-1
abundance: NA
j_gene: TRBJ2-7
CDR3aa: CASSERKSNEEQYF

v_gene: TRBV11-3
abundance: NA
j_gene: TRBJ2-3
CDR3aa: CASSLIILNRLTDTQYF

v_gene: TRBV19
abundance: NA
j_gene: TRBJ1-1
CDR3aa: CASSTRPRGGTEAFF

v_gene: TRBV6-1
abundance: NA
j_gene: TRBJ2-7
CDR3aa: CASAWLEQYF

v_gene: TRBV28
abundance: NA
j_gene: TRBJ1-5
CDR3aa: CASSRPGNRQPQHF

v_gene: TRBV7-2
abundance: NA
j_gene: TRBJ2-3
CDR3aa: CASSFLAGVYTDTQYF

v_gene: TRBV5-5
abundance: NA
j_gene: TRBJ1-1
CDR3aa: CASSTERNTEAFF

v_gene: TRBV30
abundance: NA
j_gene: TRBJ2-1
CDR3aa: CACSYNEQFF

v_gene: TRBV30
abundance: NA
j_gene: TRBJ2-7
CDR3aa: CACSQGGVRKQYF

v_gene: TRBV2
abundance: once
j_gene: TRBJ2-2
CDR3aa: CASREDGTGELFF

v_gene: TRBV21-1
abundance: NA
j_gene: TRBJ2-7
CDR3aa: CASSRRQGSSYEQYF

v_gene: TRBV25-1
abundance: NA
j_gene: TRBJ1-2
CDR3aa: CASSPRGRDDYGYTF

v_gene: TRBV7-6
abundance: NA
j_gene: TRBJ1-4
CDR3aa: CASSLNPGKTNEKLFF

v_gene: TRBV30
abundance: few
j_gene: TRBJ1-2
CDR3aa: CAWSGPSPGRGYTF

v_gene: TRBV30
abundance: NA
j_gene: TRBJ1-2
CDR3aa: CAWSALMTLDGYTF

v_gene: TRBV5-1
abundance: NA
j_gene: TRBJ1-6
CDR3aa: CASSLGQGHYNSPLHF

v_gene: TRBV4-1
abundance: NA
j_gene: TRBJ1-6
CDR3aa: CASSPWTGGYNSPLHF

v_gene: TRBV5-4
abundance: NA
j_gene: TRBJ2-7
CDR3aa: CASSSPSDPSYEQYF

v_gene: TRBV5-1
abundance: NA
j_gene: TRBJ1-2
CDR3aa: CASRPGPNYGYTF

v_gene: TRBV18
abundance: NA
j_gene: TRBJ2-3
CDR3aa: CASSPTNREDTQYF

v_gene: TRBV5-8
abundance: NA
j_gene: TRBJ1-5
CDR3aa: CASSFLNQPQHF

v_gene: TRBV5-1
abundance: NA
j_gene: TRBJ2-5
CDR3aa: CASSSSLQETQYF

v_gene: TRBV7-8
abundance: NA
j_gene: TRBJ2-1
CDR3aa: CASSLGRGSSYNEQFF

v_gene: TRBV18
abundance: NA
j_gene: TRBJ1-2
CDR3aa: CASSPGQSSNYGYTF

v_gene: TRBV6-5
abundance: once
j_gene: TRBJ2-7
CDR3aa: CASSPPGGLLKQYF

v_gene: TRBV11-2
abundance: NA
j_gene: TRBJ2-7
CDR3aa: CASSLGDRRNYEQYF

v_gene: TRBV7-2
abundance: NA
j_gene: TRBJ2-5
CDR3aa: CASSLDSGSIKTQYF

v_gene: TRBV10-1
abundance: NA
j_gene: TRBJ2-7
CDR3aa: CASSGDPPGEQYF

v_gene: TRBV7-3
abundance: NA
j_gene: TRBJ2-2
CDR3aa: CASIFAPSRDRGPDTGELFF

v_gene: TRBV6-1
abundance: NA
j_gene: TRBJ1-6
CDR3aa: CASSEARRTGEHF

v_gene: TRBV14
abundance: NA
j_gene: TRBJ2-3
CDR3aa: CASSYSDSYTDTQYF

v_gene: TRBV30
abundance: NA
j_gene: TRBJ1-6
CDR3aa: CAWSVTDRGYNSPLHF

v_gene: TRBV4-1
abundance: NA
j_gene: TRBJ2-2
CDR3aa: CASSQGLVGTGELFF